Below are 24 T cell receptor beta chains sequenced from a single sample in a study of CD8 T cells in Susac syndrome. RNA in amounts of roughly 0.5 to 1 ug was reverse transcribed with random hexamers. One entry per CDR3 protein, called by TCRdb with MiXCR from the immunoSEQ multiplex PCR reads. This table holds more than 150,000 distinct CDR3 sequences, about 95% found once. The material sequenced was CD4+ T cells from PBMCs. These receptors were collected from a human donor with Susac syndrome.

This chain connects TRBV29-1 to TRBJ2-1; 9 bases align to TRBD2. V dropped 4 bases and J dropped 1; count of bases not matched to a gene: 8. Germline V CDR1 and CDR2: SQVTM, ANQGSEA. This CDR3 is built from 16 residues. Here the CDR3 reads CSVGLIAGESYNEQFF. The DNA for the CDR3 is TGCAGCGTTGGCCTAATAGCGGGGGAATCCTACAATGAGCAGTTCTTC.

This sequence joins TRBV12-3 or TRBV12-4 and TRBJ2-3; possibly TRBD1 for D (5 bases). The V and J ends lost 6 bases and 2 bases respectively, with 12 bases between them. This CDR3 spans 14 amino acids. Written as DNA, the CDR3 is TGTGCCAGCAGCCTCCTGGACATCACAGATACGCAGTATTTT. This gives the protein CASSLLDITDTQYF.

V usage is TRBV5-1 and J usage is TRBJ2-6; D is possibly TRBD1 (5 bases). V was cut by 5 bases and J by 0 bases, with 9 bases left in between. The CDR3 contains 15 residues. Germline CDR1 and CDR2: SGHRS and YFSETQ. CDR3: CASRQQASGANVLTF. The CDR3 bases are TGCGCCAGCAGGCAACAGGCCTCTGGGGCCAACGTCCTGACTTTC.

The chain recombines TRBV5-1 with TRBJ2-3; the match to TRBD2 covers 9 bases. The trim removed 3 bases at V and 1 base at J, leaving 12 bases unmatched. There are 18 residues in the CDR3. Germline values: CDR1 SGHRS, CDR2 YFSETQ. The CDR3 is CASSSEGLASSGTDTQYF. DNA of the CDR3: TGCGCCAGCAGCTCGGAGGGACTAGCATCTTCCGGCACAGATACGCAGTATTTT.

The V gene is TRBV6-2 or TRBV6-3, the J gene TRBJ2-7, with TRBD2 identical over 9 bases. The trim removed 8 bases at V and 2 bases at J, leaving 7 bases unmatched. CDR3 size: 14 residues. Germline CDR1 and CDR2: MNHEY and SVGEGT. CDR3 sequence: CASRPGTSTYEQYF. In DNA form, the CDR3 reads TGTGCCAGCCGCCCCGGGACTAGCACCTACGAGCAGTACTTC.

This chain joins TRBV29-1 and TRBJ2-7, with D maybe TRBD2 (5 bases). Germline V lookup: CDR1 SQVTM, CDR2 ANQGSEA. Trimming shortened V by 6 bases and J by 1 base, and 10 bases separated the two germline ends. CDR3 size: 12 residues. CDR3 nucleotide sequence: TGCAGCGTGGCCGGGAATTCCTACGAGCAGTACTTC. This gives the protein CSVAGNSYEQYF.

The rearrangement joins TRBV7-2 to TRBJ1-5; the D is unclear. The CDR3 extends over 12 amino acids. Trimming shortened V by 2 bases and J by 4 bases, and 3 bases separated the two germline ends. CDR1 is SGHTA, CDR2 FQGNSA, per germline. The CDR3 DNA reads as TGTGCCAGCAGCTTAACGAATCAGCCCCAGCATTTT. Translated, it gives CASSLTNQPQHF.

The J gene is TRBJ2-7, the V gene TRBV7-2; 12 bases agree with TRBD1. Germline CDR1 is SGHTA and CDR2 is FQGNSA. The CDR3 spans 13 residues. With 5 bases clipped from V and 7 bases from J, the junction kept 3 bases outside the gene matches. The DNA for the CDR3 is TGTGCCAGCAGCCGGGACAGGGGGCGGGAGCAGTACTTC. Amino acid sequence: CASSRDRGREQYF.

Here the CDR3 DNA reads TGTGCCAGCAGTTCGAGCTCCTACGAGCAGTACTTC. It specifies CASSSSSYEQYF. The genes are TRBV6-2 or TRBV6-3 and TRBJ2-7; no reliable D call. CDR1 and CDR2 from the germline V gene are MNHEY and SVGEGT. Trimming removed 4 bases from V and 0 bases from J, with 4 bases in between. The CDR3 runs to 12 residues.

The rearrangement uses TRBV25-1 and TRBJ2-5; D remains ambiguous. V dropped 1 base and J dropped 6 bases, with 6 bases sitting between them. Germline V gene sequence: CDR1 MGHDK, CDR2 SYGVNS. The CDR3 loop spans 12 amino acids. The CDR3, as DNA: TGTGCCAGCAGTGAATCGATGCAGACCCAGTACTTC. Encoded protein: CASSESMQTQYF. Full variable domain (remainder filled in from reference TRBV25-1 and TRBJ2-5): EADIYQTPRYLVIGTGKKITLECSQTMGHDKMYWYQQDPGMELHLIHYSYGVNSTEKGDLSSESTVSRIRTEHFPLTLESARPSHTSQYLCASSESMQTQYFGPGTRLLVL.

In DNA, the CDR3 is TGTGCCAGCAGCTCCCAAGGCCAGCGGCGCTCCTACAATGAGCAGTTCTTC. It encodes CASSSQGQRRSYNEQFF. The gene calls are TRBV12-3 or TRBV12-4 and TRBJ2-1; tentative D call: TRBD2 (5 bases). Trimming pared 6 bases from V and 0 bases from J, leaving 18 bases between. There are 17 residues in the CDR3.

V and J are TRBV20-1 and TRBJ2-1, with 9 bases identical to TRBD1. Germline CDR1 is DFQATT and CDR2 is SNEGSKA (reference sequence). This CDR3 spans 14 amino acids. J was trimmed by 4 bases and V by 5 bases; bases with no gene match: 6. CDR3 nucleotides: TGCAGTGCTCATCTGACAGGGGGGTACAATGAGCAGTTCTTC. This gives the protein CSAHLTGGYNEQFF.

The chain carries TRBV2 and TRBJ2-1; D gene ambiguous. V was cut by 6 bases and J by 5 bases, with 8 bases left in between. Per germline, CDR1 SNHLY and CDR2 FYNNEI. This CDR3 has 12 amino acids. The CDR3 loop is CASSDPNNEQFF. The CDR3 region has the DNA TGTGCCAGCAGCGACCCAAACAATGAGCAGTTCTTC. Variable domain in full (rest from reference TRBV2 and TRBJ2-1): EPEVTQTPSHQVTQMGQEVILRCVPISNHLYFYWYRQILGQKVEFLVSFYNNEISEKSEIFDDQFSVERPDGSNFTLKIRSTKLEDSAMYFCASSDPNNEQFFGPGTRLTVL.

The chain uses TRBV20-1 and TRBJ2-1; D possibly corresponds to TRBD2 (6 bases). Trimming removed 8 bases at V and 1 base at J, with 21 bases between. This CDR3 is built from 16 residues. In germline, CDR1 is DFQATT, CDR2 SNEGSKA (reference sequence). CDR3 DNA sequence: TGCAGTTCACTAGCTCTCGCAGGCCCTTCCTACAATGAGCAGTTCTTC. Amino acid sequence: CSSLALAGPSYNEQFF.

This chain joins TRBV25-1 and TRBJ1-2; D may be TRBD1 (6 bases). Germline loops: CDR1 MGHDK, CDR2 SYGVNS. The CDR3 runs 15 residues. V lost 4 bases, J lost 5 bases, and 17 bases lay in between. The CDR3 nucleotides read TGTGCCAGCAGTGCTAGGGGGGGACTCGGATATGGCTACACCTTC. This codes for CASSARGGLGYGYTF.

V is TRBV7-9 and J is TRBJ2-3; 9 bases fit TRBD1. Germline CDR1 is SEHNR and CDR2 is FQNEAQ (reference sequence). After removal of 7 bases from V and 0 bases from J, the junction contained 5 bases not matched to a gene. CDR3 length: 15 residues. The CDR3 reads CASIYDRGSTDTQYF. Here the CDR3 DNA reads TGTGCCAGCATATACGACAGGGGGAGCACAGATACGCAGTATTTT.

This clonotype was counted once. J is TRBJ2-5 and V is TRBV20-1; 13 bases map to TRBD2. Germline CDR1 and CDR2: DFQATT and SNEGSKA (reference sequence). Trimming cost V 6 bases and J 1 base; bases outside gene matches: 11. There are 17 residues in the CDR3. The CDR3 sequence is CSALALGTSGAQETQYF. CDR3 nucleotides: TGCAGTGCCTTGGCTCTTGGGACTAGCGGGGCCCAAGAGACCCAGTACTTC.

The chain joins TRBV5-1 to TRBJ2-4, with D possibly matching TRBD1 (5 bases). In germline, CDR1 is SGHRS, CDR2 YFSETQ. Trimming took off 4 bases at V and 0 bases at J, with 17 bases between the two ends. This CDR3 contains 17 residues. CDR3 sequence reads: CASSPAQGTLAKNIQYF. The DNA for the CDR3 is TGCGCCAGCAGCCCCGCTCAGGGAACTCTAGCCAAAAACATTCAGTACTTC.

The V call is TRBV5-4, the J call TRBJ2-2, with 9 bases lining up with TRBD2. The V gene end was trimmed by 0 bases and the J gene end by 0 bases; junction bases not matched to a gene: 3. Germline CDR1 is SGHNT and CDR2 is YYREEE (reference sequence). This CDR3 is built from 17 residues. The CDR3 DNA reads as TGTGCCAGCAGCTTGGGCGGGGGGGCCCCGAACACCGGGGAGCTGTTTTTT. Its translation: CASSLGGGAPNTGELFF.

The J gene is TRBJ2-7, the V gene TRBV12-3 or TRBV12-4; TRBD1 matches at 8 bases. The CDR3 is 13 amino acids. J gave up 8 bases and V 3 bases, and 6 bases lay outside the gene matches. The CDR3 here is CASSFGTGGQQYF. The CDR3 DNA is TGTGCCAGCAGTTTTGGCACAGGGGGGCAGCAGTACTTC.

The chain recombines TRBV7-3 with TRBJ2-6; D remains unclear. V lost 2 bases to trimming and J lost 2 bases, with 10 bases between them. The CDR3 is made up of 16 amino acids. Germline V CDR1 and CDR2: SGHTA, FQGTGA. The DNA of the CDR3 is TGTGCCAGCAGCTTAGGGTACAGAACTGGGGCCAACGTCCTGACTTTC. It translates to CASSLGYRTGANVLTF. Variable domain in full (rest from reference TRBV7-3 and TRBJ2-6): GAGVSQTPSNKVTEKGKYVELRCDPISGHTALYWYRQSLGQGPEFLIYFQGTGAADDSGLPNDRFFAVRPEGSVSTLKIQRTERGDSAVYLCASSLGYRTGANVLTFGAGSRLTVL.

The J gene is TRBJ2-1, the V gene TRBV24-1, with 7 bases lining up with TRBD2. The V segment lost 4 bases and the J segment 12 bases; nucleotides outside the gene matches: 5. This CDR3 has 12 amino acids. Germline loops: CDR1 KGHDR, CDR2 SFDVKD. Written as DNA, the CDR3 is TGTGCCACCAGTGACGGGGGGACGGTGCAGTTCTTC. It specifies CATSDGGTVQFF.

As DNA, the CDR3 is TGCGCCAGCAGCGCCAACAGGGGGCCGTACGAGCAGTACTTC. Translating it yields CASSANRGPYEQYF. The chain has TRBV4-3 and TRBJ2-7; 9 bases match TRBD1. There are 14 residues in the CDR3. J lost 4 bases, V lost 5 bases, and 6 bases had no gene match. The germline V gene has CDR1 LGHNA and CDR2 YSLEER.

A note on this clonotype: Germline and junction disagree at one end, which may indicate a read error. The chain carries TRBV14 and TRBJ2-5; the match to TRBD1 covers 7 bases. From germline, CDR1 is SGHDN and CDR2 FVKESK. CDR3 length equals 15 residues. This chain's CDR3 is CASSRQGGPQGTQYF. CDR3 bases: TGTGCCAGCAGCCGGCAAGGGGGCCCTCAAGGGACCCAGTACTTC.